In this sample, the clone carrying this T cell receptor beta chain turned up once. Its cognate antigen is unknown. This sample was taken from a study of siplizumab effects on memory and regulatory T cells. Findings and caveats of the study: It seemed that naive T cells were more diverse than memory cells and were major contributors to the alloresponse.

V was shortened by 5 bases and J by 1 base, with 8 bases between the two germline ends. CDR1 and CDR2 (germline): SEHNR, FQNEAQ (reference sequence). The CDR3 totals 13 residues. Profiled with immunoSEQ multiplex PCR; TCRdb holds only in-frame clones, not every one. The sample gives more than 85,000 clones, about 91% of which show up once; about 2.6% is in the top ten. Sequencing input: CD4+ T cells sorted from blood. The V gene is TRBV7-9, the J gene TRBJ1-1, with a weak D call TRBD1 (6 bases). The receptor was derived from a human donor in good health. Some clones in this sample may be carry-over from other donors' samples. The CDR3 coding sequence is TGTGCCAGCAGCGCGGGACAGAACACTGAAGCTTTCTTT. Its translation: CASSAGQNTEAFF. Full variable domain (rest looked up from reference TRBV7-9 and TRBJ1-1): DTGVSQNPRHKITKRGQNVTFRCDPISEHNRLYWYRQTLGQGPEFLTYFQNEAQLEKSRLLSDRFSAERPKGSFSTLEIQRTEQGDSAMYLCASSAGQNTEAFFGQGTRLTVV.